These 18 T cell receptor beta chains originate from one sample sequenced in a study of OX40 agonist ivuxolimab in advanced cancers. TCRdb's table, derived via immunoSEQ multiplex PCR, lists solely in-frame clones and lacks some. The repertoire consists of 72,000 or so clones, with 70% to 90% occurring once and the leading ten covering 1.3%. The source was CD4+ or CD8+ T cells sorted from blood, collected in a trial of the OX40 agonist ivuxolimab. The source is an adult with an advanced solid tumor such as melanoma, head and neck, liver or kidney cancer.

This clone came up a few times. The rearrangement joins TRBV9 to TRBJ2-3; D tentatively fits TRBD1 or TRBD2 (5 bases each). With 4 bases removed from V and 12 bases from J, the gap between germline ends came to 18 bases. CDR1 is SGDLS, CDR2 YYNGEE, per germline. This CDR3 comprises 13 residues. The CDR3 loop reads CASSSDPGTPQYF. The CDR3 bases are TGTGCCAGCAGCTCTGACCCCGGGACCCCACAGTATTTT.

The J gene is TRBJ2-5, the V gene TRBV18; D is unclear. The germline CDR1 and CDR2 sequences are KGHSH and LQKENI. CDR3 length: 11 residues. With 3 bases removed from V and 4 bases from J, the gap between germline ends came to 3 bases. This chain's CDR3 is CASSPGETQYF. In nucleotides, the CDR3 is TGTGCCAGCTCACCGGGAGAGACCCAGTACTTC.

This chain connects TRBV27 to TRBJ2-7; D remains unclear. The CDR3 is 16 amino acids. Germline CDR1 and CDR2: MNHEY and SMNVEV (reference sequence). Trimming shortened V by 6 bases and J by 3 bases, and 21 bases separated the two germline ends. The CDR3 sequence: CASSVTRWVGIYEQYF. The CDR3 DNA reads as TGTGCCAGCAGCGTCACCCGTTGGGTAGGGATCTACGAGCAGTACTTC.

To note about this clone: The junction departs from the called germline gene at one end, perhaps through a read error. The chain is built from TRBV7-7 and TRBJ2-7, with 7 bases that match TRBD1. Germline-derived CDR1 and CDR2 are SSHAT and FNYEAQ (reference sequence). The CDR3 has 15 residues. CDR3 in amino acids: CASSLETGDSYEQYF. CDR3 sequence (DNA): TGTGCTAGCAGCTTAGAAACAGGGGACTCCTACGAGCAGTACTTC.

This chain uses TRBV2 with TRBJ2-5; D ambiguous. This CDR3 region has 13 residues. Germline V gives CDR1 SNHLY, CDR2 FYNNEI. V dropped 5 bases and J dropped 4 bases, with 11 bases sitting between them. The CDR3 protein is CASSQYWGETQYF. In nucleotides, the CDR3 is TGTGCCAGCAGTCAATACTGGGGAGAGACCCAGTACTTC.

The chain employs TRBV2 and TRBJ2-2; D is undetermined. The ends were cut back, 2 bases at V and 4 bases at J, with 11 bases in the middle. This CDR3 comprises 15 residues. In germline, CDR1 is SNHLY, CDR2 FYNNEI. The CDR3 sequence: CASSESYDSTGELFF. Written as DNA, the CDR3 is TGTGCCAGCAGTGAATCGTATGACTCCACCGGGGAGCTGTTTTTT.

The chain carries TRBV14 and TRBJ1-6, with 7 positions matching TRBD1. Germline V lookup: CDR1 SGHDN, CDR2 FVKESK. The CDR3 is made up of 14 amino acids. V dropped 6 bases and J dropped 5; count of bases not matched to a gene: 4. CDR3 sequence: CASRQGRHNSPLHF. The CDR3, as DNA: TGTGCCAGCAGACAGGGGCGGCATAATTCACCCCTCCACTTT.

The CDR3 bases are TGTGCCGCAGGGGAGCGGGGGGCCGCAGATACGCAGTATTTT. It is translated as CAAGERGAADTQYF. The V gene is TRBV6-1, the J gene TRBJ2-3, with 9 bases that match TRBD2. The germline V gene has CDR1 MNHNS and CDR2 SASEGT. Germline trimming cut 11 bases from V and 4 bases from J; bases unmatched to any gene: 10. The CDR3 spans 14 residues.

The chain carries TRBV7-2 and TRBJ2-2, with no clear D. Germline lookup yields CDR1 SGHTA and CDR2 FQGNSA. The CDR3 extends over 15 amino acids. V was clipped by 5 bases and J by 5 bases, with 15 bases between them. The CDR3 loop is CASSPPRGWTGELFF. CDR3 in DNA: TGTGCCAGCAGCCCTCCGCGAGGATGGACCGGGGAGCTGTTTTTT.

The V gene is TRBV7-2, the J gene TRBJ1-2; D might be TRBD1 (6 bases). V was cut by 5 bases and J by 0 bases, with 16 bases left in between. The CDR3 is made up of 16 amino acids. Germline V gene lookup returns CDR1 SGHTA and CDR2 FQGNSA. The CDR3 DNA sequence: TGTGCCAGCAGCCTAGGGGGGCAGGCAGCTAACTATGGCTACACCTTC. Its protein product is CASSLGGQAANYGYTF.

This chain uses TRBV11-3 with TRBJ2-5; 9 nucleotides agree with TRBD2. This CDR3 is 16 amino acids long. J lost 1 base, V lost 1 base, and 4 bases had no gene match. Germline values: CDR1 SGHNT, CDR2 YENEEA. The CDR3 loop reads CASSLGLAGSQETQYF. CDR3 sequence (DNA): TGTGCCAGCAGCTTAGGTCTAGCGGGAAGCCAAGAGACCCAGTACTTC.

V gene TRBV5-4 combines with J gene TRBJ1-2; 8 bases map to TRBD1. The CDR3 has 14 amino acids. Germline assignment: CDR1 SGHNT and CDR2 YYREEE (reference sequence). V gave up 4 bases and J gave up 3 bases; unmatched junction bases: 5. The CDR3 nucleotides read TGTGCCAGCAGCCGGACAGGGAGCGACTATGGCTACACCTTC. Its protein product is CASSRTGSDYGYTF.

J is TRBJ1-2 and V is TRBV5-1; D is uncertain. The CDR3 runs 14 residues. Germline CDR1 reads SGHRS; CDR2 reads YFSETQ. V lost 1 base, J lost 3 bases, and 10 bases lay in between. CDR3 in DNA: TGCGCCAGCAGCTTGTATGGGGTAGACTATGGCTACACCTTC. Translating gives CASSLYGVDYGYTF.

In DNA form, the CDR3 reads TGTGCCAGCAGCTTAGGGAATCCGCGACAGGGATCCTACGAGCAGTACTTC. This gives the protein CASSLGNPRQGSYEQYF. The rearrangement uses TRBV7-9 and TRBJ2-7, with TRBD1 matching 7 bases. J was trimmed by 1 base and V by 1 base; bases with no gene match: 10. The CDR3 extends over 17 amino acids. CDR1 is SEHNR, CDR2 FQNEAQ, per germline (reference sequence).

The genes are TRBV19 and TRBJ1-5, with 7 bases aligning to TRBD1. V dropped 3 bases and J dropped 2; count of bases not matched to a gene: 4. This CDR3 has 15 residues. Looked up from germline, CDR1 is LNHDA and CDR2 is SQIVND (reference sequence). In nucleotides, the CDR3 is TGTGCCAGTAGTATTAGGGGGCAAGGCAATCAGCCCCAGCATTTT. Its translation is CASSIRGQGNQPQHF.

The chain carries TRBV30 and TRBJ2-5, with D maybe TRBD1 (5 bases). Trimming removed 0 bases from V and 5 bases from J, with 7 bases in between. CDR1 is GTSNPN, CDR2 SVGIG, per germline (reference sequence). There are 12 residues in the CDR3. The CDR3, as DNA: TGTGCCTGGAGTGTACGACAGGAGACCCAGTACTTC. Encoded protein: CAWSVRQETQYF.

J is TRBJ2-1 and V is TRBV29-1; D is unresolved. The V end lost 4 bases, the J end lost 6 bases, and 13 bases lay between the germline ends. The CDR3 length is 13 residues. CDR1 and CDR2 from the germline V gene are SQVTM and ANQGSEA. CDR3 residues: CSVGLFIGNEQFF. The CDR3 bases are TGCAGCGTTGGCCTTTTCATAGGCAATGAGCAGTTCTTC.

The rearrangement joins TRBV28 to TRBJ2-7; D unresolved. This CDR3 has 12 residues. V lost 4 bases and J 4 bases, leaving 8 bases between the germline ends. The germline V gene encodes CDR1 MDHEN and CDR2 SYDVKM. In DNA form, the CDR3 reads TGTGCCAGCAGTTCCACAGAATACGAGCAGTACTTC. Translated, it gives CASSSTEYEQYF.